This TCR beta chain is from a study of blood T cell repertoires in COVID-19. The repertoire was sequenced with immunoSEQ multiplex PCR; TCRdb's copy has only in-frame clones and lacks some. The table lists more than 95,000 clones, over 75% of them singletons. V lost 8 bases to trimming and J lost 4 bases, with 11 bases between them. Germline CDR1 and CDR2: SEHNR and FQNEAQ (reference sequence). This CDR3 comprises 12 residues. The specimen was peripheral blood. This TCR was sampled from a woman older than 75 with acute or convalescent COVID-19. The rearrangement joins TRBV7-9 to TRBJ1-1; no definite D call. CDR3 loop: CASGVAATEAFF. The CDR3 DNA reads as TGTGCCAGCGGCGTAGCGGCCACTGAAGCTTTCTTT. The whole variable domain, remainder taken from reference TRBV7-9 and TRBJ1-1, is DTGVSQNPRHKITKRGQNVTFRCDPISEHNRLYWYRQTLGQGPEFLTYFQNEAQLEKSRLLSDRFSAERPKGSFSTLEIQRTEQGDSAMYLCASGVAATEAFFGQGTRLTVV.